A selection of T cell receptor beta chains follows, all from one sample in a study of blood T cell repertoires in COVID-19. Measured with immunoSEQ multiplex PCR; TCRdb has only the in-frame clones, and not every one. The sample yields fewer than 450,000 clones, more than 70% seen once. The specimen was PBMCs or T cells enriched from blood (not recorded which). Receptors originate from a woman under 30 who had recovered from COVID-19. Each CDR3 is given with its conserved first and last residue. Each record gives: J gene, CDR3 length, D gene, clone size, V gene, CDR3 DNA, CDR3 protein. The D gene is left open where the match is weak. For some rows the clone size is stated as once, few or many, or as a class when expanded; others skip it.

j_call: TRBJ2-7
cdr3_length: 13
d_call: TRBD1
clone_size: -
v_call: TRBV6-5
cdr3_nt: TGTGCCAGCAGTTACCGACAGGGGGATCGAGCGTACTTC
cdr3_aa: CASSYRQGDRAYF

j_call: TRBJ1-1
cdr3_length: 13
d_call: -
clone_size: -
v_call: TRBV19
cdr3_nt: TGTGCCAGTAGTATGACAGCGAACACTGAAGCTTTCTTT
cdr3_aa: CASSMTANTEAFF

j_call: TRBJ1-2
cdr3_length: 12
d_call: -
clone_size: -
v_call: TRBV29-1
cdr3_nt: TGCAGCGTCCCAGCCGCGGTTAGCGGCTACACCTTC
cdr3_aa: CSVPAAVSGYTF

j_call: TRBJ1-1
cdr3_length: 15
d_call: -
clone_size: -
v_call: TRBV3-1/TRBV3-2
cdr3_nt: TGTGCCAGCAGCCGTTCGGGGAATTGGGCTACTGAAGCTTTCTTT
cdr3_aa: CASSRSGNWATEAFF

j_call: TRBJ2-2
cdr3_length: 14
d_call: -
clone_size: -
v_call: TRBV10-3
cdr3_nt: TGTGCCATCAGGCCGGGACTGAACACCGGGGAGCTGTTTTTT
cdr3_aa: CAIRPGLNTGELFF

j_call: TRBJ2-7
cdr3_length: 15
d_call: TRBD1
clone_size: -
v_call: TRBV5-1
cdr3_nt: TGCGCCAGCAGCCTCACCGGGACAGGGGCCTACGAGCAGTACTTC
cdr3_aa: CASSLTGTGAYEQYF

j_call: TRBJ2-4
cdr3_length: 17
d_call: -
clone_size: -
v_call: TRBV4-1
cdr3_nt: TGCGCCAGCAGCGGAGAGGTAATCCGCCAGGGCAAAAACATTCAGTACTTC
cdr3_aa: CASSGEVIRQGKNIQYF

j_call: TRBJ1-1
cdr3_length: 13
d_call: -
clone_size: -
v_call: TRBV6-5
cdr3_nt: TGTGCCAGCTCTTCCGGGTTGAACACTGAAGCTTTCTTT
cdr3_aa: CASSSGLNTEAFF

j_call: TRBJ1-6
cdr3_length: 14
d_call: -
clone_size: few
v_call: TRBV7-9
cdr3_nt: TGTGCCAGCAGCTTAGGGGCGATGCCTTTGGCCCTCCACTTT
cdr3_aa: CASSLGAMPLALHF

j_call: TRBJ2-2
cdr3_length: 16
d_call: TRBD2
clone_size: -
v_call: TRBV7-3
cdr3_nt: TGTGCCAGCAGCCCAGGAAGGGCGGGGGGACCCGGGGAGCTGTTTTTT
cdr3_aa: CASSPGRAGGPGELFF

j_call: TRBJ2-1
cdr3_length: 15
d_call: TRBD1
clone_size: -
v_call: TRBV7-3
cdr3_nt: TGTGCCAGCAGCCTCCGGACAGGGGAAAAGAATGAGCAGTTCTTC
cdr3_aa: CASSLRTGEKNEQFF

j_call: TRBJ1-2
cdr3_length: 14
d_call: -
clone_size: -
v_call: TRBV5-6
cdr3_nt: TGTGCCAGCAGCTTGGTCACAGGGCACTATGGCTACACCTTC
cdr3_aa: CASSLVTGHYGYTF

j_call: TRBJ1-4
cdr3_length: 14
d_call: -
clone_size: few
v_call: TRBV19
cdr3_nt: TGTGCCAGTAGTGCCCAGGGAATCTATGAAAAACTGTTTTTT
cdr3_aa: CASSAQGIYEKLFF

j_call: TRBJ1-1
cdr3_length: 15
d_call: -
clone_size: -
v_call: TRBV5-1
cdr3_nt: TGCGCCAGCAGCTTGGCGGAGGGCTTCGGAACTGAAGCTTTCTTT
cdr3_aa: CASSLAEGFGTEAFF

j_call: TRBJ2-7
cdr3_length: 15
d_call: TRBD1
clone_size: -
v_call: TRBV5-6
cdr3_nt: TGTGCCAGCAGCCCTGTGGGGCAGGGGGCCGGCGAGCAGTACTTC
cdr3_aa: CASSPVGQGAGEQYF

j_call: TRBJ2-5
cdr3_length: 14
d_call: -
clone_size: -
v_call: TRBV6-5
cdr3_nt: TGTGCCAGCAGGAGGGATAAGCTACAAGAGACCCAGTACTTC
cdr3_aa: CASRRDKLQETQYF

j_call: TRBJ1-5
cdr3_length: 14
d_call: TRBD1
clone_size: -
v_call: TRBV6-2/TRBV6-3
cdr3_nt: TGTGCCAGCAGCTCCAGACAGGGCTTCCAGCCCCAGCATTTT
cdr3_aa: CASSSRQGFQPQHF

j_call: TRBJ1-2
cdr3_length: 15
d_call: TRBD1
clone_size: -
v_call: TRBV28
cdr3_nt: TGTGCCAGCAGTGTCACAGGGGACGGTTACTATGGCTACACCTTC
cdr3_aa: CASSVTGDGYYGYTF

j_call: TRBJ1-2
cdr3_length: 16
d_call: TRBD1
clone_size: -
v_call: TRBV19
cdr3_nt: TGTGCCAGTAGTATCTACAGGGGGGACTCTAACTATGGCTACACCTTC
cdr3_aa: CASSIYRGDSNYGYTF

j_call: TRBJ1-1
cdr3_length: 14
d_call: -
clone_size: -
v_call: TRBV7-9
cdr3_nt: TGTGCCAGCAGCTTAAGGGAGATGAACACTGAAGCTTTCTTT
cdr3_aa: CASSLREMNTEAFF

j_call: TRBJ2-1
cdr3_length: 13
d_call: -
clone_size: -
v_call: TRBV7-2
cdr3_nt: TGTGCCAGCAGACCGGCAGGGGACAATGAGCAGTTCTTC
cdr3_aa: CASRPAGDNEQFF

j_call: TRBJ1-1
cdr3_length: 15
d_call: -
clone_size: -
v_call: TRBV30
cdr3_nt: TGTGCCTGGACACTGAAGTTCGTTGTGAACACTGAAGCTTTCTTT
cdr3_aa: CAWTLKFVVNTEAFF